This T cell receptor (beta chain) was sequenced for a study of neurological immune-mediated disorders. Study-level findings and limits: Private repertoires in all groups were suggested by the finding that expanded clones across subjects shared no CDR3 amino acid sequences.

The CDR3 runs to 15 residues. Looked up from germline, CDR1 is MDHEN and CDR2 is SYDVKM. The V gene end was trimmed by 5 bases and the J gene end by 3 bases; junction bases not matched to a gene: 5. This clonotype was seen repeatedly, ten times or more. Its antigen remains unidentified. One entry per CDR3 protein, called by TCRdb with MiXCR from the 5' RACE reads. The table lists around 30,000 distinct CDR3 sequences, approximately 4.1% of them singletons. The sequence was obtained from a woman in her thirties or forties in good health. The chain combines TRBV28 with TRBJ2-5; 11 nucleotides align to TRBD2. The sequencing input was CD4+ T cells from blood. CDR3 nucleotides: TGTGCCAGCAGTCAAACACTAGCGGGGGAAGAGACCCAGTACTTC. Translating it yields CASSQTLAGEETQYF.